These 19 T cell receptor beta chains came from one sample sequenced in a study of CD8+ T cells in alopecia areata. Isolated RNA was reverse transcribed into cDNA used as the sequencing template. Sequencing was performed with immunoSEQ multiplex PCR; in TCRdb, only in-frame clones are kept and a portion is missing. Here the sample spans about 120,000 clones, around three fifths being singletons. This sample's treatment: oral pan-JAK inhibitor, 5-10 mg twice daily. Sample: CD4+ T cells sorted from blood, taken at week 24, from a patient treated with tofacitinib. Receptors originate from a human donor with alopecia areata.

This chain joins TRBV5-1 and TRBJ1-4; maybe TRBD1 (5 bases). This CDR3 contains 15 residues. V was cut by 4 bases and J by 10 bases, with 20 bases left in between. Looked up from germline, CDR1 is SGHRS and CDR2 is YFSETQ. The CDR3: CASSPVSSGLGKLFF. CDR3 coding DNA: TGCGCCAGCAGCCCCGTTTCGTCGGGGCTTGGAAAACTGTTTTTT.

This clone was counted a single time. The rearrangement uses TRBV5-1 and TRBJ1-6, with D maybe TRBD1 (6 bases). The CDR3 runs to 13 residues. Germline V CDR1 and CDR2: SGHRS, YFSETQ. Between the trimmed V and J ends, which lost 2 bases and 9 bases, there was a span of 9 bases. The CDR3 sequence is CASSFEGGSPLHF. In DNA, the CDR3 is TGCGCCAGCAGCTTCGAGGGGGGTTCACCCCTCCACTTT.

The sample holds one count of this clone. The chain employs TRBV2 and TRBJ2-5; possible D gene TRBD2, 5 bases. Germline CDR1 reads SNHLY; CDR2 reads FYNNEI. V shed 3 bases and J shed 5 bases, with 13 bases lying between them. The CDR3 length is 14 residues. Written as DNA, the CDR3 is TGTGCCAGCAGTGACAGGTCTACGGGGGAGACCCAGTACTTC. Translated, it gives CASSDRSTGETQYF.

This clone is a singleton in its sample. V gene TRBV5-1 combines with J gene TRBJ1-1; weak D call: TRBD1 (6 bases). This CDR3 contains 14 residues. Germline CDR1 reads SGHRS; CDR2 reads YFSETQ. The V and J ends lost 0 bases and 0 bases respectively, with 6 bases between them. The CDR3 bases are TGCGCCAGCAGCTTGGGGGACATGAACACTGAAGCTTTCTTT. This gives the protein CASSLGDMNTEAFF.

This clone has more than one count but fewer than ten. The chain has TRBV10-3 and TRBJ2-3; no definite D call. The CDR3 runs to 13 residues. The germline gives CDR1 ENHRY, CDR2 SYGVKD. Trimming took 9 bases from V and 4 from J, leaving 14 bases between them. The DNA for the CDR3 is TGTGCCATTAAGGCCCTAGGCGCAGATACGCAGTATTTT. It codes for CAIKALGADTQYF.

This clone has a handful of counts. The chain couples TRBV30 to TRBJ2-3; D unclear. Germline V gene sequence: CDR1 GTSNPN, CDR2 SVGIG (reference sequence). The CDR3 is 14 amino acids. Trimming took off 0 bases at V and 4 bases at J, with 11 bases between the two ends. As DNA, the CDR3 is TGTGCCTGGAGTGTGCGGCAGCCCCCAGATACGCAGTATTTT. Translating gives CAWSVRQPPDTQYF.

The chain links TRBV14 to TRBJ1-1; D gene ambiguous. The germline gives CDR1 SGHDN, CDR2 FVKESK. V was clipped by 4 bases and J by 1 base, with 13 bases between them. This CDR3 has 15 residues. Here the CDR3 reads CASSPHLAGNTEAFF. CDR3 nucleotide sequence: TGTGCCAGCAGCCCCCATCTGGCGGGGAACACTGAAGCTTTCTTT.

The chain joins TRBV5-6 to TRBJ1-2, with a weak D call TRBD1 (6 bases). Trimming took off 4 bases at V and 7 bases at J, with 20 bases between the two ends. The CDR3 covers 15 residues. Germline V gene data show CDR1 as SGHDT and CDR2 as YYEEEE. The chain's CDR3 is CASSRAVSGQSGYTF. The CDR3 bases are TGTGCCAGCAGCCGCGCGGTCTCGGGACAATCTGGCTACACCTTC.

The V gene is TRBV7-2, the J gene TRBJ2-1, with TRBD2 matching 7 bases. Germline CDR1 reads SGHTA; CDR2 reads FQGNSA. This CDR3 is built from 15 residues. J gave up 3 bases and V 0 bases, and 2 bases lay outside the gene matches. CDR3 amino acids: CASSLARGSYNEQFF. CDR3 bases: TGTGCCAGCAGCTTAGCGCGGGGGAGCTACAATGAGCAGTTCTTC.

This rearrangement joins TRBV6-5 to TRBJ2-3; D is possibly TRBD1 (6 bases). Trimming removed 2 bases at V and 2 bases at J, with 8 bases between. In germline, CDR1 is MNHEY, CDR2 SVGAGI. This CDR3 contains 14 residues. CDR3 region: CASSYDRTTDTQYF. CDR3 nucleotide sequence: TGTGCCAGCAGTTACGACAGGACCACAGATACGCAGTATTTT.

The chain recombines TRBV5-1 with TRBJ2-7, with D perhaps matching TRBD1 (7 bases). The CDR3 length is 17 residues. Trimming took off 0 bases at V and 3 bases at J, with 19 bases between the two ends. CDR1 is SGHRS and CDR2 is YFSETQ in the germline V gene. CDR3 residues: CASSLGLNRGGGYEQYF. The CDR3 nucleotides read TGCGCCAGCAGCTTGGGGCTGAACAGGGGAGGCGGCTACGAGCAGTACTTC.

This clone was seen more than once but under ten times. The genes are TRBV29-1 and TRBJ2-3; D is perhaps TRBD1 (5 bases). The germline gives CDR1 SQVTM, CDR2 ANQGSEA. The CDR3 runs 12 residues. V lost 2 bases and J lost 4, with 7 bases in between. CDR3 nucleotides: TGCAGCGTTGAAAGGGGATCAGATACGCAGTATTTT. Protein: CSVERGSDTQYF.

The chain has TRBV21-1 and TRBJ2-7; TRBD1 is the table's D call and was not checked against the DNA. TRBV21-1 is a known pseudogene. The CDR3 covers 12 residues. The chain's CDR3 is CASISGLSEQYF. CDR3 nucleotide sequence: TGTGCCAGCATTTCAGGTTTGAGCGAGCAGTACTTC.

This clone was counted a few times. CDR3 nucleotides: TGTGCCAGCAGTTTGACAGGGGTCAATCAGCCCCAGCATTTT. Translating it yields CASSLTGVNQPQHF. The V gene is TRBV6-5, the J gene TRBJ1-5; 8 bases match TRBD1. Germline V gives CDR1 MNHEY, CDR2 SVGAGI. V lost 4 bases to trimming and J lost 3 bases; unmatched junction nucleotides: 2. The CDR3 extends over 14 amino acids.

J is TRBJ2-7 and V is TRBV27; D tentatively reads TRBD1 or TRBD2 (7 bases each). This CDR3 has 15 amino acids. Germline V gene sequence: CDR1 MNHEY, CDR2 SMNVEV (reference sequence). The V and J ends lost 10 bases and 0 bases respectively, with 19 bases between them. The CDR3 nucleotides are TGTGCCACTACCAGGGGAGGGGGCCTCTCCTACGAGCAGTACTTC. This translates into CATTRGGGLSYEQYF.

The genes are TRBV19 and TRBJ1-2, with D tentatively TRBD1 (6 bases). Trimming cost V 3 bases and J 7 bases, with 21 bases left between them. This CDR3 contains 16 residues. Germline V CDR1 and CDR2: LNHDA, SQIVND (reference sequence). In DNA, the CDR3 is TGTGCCAGTAGTATTCCCGGGGACACCCAAGGCGGTGGCTACACCTTC. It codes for CASSIPGDTQGGGYTF.

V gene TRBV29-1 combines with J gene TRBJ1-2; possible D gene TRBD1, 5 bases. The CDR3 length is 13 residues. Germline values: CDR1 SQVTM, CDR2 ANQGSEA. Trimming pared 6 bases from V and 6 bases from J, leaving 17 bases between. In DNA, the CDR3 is TGCAGCGTCGCGGACACACTGGGGAATGGCTACACCTTC. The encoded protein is CSVADTLGNGYTF.

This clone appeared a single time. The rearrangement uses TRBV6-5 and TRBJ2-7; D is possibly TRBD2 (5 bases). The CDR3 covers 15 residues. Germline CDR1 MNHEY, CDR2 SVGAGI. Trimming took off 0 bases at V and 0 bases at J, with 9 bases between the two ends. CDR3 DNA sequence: TGTGCCAGCAGTTACTCCCTAGCCTCCTCCTACGAGCAGTACTTC. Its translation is CASSYSLASSYEQYF.

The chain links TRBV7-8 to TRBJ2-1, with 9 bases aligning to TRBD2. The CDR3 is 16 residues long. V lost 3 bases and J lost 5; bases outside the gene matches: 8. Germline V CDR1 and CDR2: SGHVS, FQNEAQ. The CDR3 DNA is TGTGCCAGCAGCTTGGGATTAGCGGGGGCGGACAATGAGCAGTTCTTC. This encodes CASSLGLAGADNEQFF.